A single count supports the clone carrying this T cell receptor beta chain. The antigen is unknown. This record comes from a study of T-cell memory formation after mild COVID-19. For the study at large: For the most part, TCR clusters were specific to one donor.

TCRdb redid the calling of the 5' RACE reads with MiXCR, one entry per CDR3 protein. The sample consists of under 700,000 distinct CDR3 sequences, roughly 22% of them appearing once. CDR3 length equals 12 residues. CDR1 and CDR2 (germline): MNHNY, SVGAGI (reference sequence). Trimming took off 2 bases at V and 7 bases at J, with 8 bases between the two ends. General study points: Contracting clones localized mainly to CM and EM when CD4+ and mainly to EMRA when CD8+. CD4+ bias marked clones expanding day 15 to 37, unlike balanced contracting clones.

V is TRBV6-6 and J is TRBJ1-1; D not certain. The specimen sequenced was PBMCs or a T cell subset sorted from them (not recorded which). This clonotype originated in an adult woman who had mild COVID-19 (a few samples of this study predate the infection). Cell type and time point are not known. CDR3 sequence (DNA): TGTGCCAGCAGTTACAGGGTGGGTGAAGCTTTCTTT. This sequence encodes CASSYRVGEAFF.